This T cell receptor beta chain was documented in a study of blood T cell repertoires in COVID-19. Overall study: Sources were T cells, B-cell-depleted T cells, or PBMCs; the material itself was cDNA or gDNA.

As handled by the study authors: For nucleated cells, counts were estimated from reference gene primer amplification. Profiling relied on immunoSEQ multiplex PCR, and the TCRdb table lists in-frame clones only, not all of them. Clonal size and the V and J genes are those of that table, whereas D and trimming came from the DNA. There are roughly 120,000 clones in the sample; 70% to 85% occur only once, and roughly 2.6% lies in the top ten. The sequenced sample was peripheral blood. The receptor comes from a man aged 50-59 years with acute or convalescent COVID-19.

As DNA, the CDR3 is TGTGCCAGCAGTTACAGACTTGACTACGAGCAGTACTTC. Amino acids: CASSYRLDYEQYF. The chain links TRBV6-5 to TRBJ2-7; D gene uncertain. The CDR3 contains 13 residues. Germline V gene lookup returns CDR1 MNHEY and CDR2 SVGAGI. V was clipped by 2 bases and J by 3 bases, with 8 bases between them.